The TCR beta chain under discussion was sequenced for a study of blood T cell repertoires in COVID-19. The repertoire was sequenced with immunoSEQ multiplex PCR; TCRdb's copy has only in-frame clones and lacks some. Here the sample spans 75,000 to 100,000 clones, 86% being singletons. Sample: peripheral blood. The TCR was taken from a man older than 75 with acute or convalescent COVID-19.

CDR3 DNA sequence: TGTGCCAGCAGCTCTACAGCGGGAGCCCCCGGGGAGCTGTTTTTT. The encoded protein is CASSSTAGAPGELFF. This chain joins TRBV7-3 and TRBJ2-2, with 8 bases matching TRBD2. The germline V gene has CDR1 SGHTA and CDR2 FQGTGA. Trimming removed 4 bases from V and 6 bases from J; junction bases left unmatched: 7. The CDR3 contains 15 residues.